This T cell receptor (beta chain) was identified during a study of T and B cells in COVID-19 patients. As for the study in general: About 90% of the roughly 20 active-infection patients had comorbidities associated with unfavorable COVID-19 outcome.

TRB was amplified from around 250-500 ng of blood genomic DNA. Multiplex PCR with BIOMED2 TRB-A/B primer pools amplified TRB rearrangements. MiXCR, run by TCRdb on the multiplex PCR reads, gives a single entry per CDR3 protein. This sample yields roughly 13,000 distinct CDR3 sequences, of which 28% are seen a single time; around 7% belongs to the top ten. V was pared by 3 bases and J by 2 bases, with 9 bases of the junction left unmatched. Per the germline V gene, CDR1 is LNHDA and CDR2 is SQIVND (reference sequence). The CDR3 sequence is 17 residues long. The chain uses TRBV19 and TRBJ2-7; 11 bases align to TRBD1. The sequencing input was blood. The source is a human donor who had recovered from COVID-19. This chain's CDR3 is CASSIPGQGQGAYEQYF. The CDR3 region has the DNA TGTGCCAGTAGTATTCCGGGACAGGGACAGGGGGCCTACGAGCAGTACTTC.